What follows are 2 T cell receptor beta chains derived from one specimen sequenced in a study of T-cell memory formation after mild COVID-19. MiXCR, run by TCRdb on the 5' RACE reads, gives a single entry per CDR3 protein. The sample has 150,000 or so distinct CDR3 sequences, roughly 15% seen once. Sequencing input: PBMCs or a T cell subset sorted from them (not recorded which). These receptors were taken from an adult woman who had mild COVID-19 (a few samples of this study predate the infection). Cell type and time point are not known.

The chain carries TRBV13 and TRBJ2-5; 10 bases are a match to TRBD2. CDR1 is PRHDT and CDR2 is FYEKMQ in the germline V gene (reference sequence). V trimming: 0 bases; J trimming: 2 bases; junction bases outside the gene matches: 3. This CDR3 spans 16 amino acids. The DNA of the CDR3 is TGTGCCAGCAGCTTAGGTCTAGCGGGGGAACAAGAGACCCAGTACTTC. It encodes CASSLGLAGEQETQYF.

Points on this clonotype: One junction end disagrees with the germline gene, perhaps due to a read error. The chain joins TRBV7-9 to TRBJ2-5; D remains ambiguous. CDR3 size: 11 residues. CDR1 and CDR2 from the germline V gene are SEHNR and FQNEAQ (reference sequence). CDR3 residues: CASRLEDTQYF. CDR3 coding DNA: TGTGCCAGCAGGCTAGAAGATACCCAGTACTTC.